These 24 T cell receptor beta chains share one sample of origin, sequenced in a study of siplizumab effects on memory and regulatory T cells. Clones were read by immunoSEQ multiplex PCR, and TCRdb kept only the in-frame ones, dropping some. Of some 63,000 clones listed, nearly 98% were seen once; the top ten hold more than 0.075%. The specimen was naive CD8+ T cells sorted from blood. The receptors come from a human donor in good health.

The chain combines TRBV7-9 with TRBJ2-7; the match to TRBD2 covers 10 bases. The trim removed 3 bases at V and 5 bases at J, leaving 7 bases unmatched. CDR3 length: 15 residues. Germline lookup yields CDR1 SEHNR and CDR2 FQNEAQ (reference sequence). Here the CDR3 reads CASSFERGGDDEQYF. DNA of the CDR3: TGTGCCAGCAGCTTCGAGCGGGGGGGCGACGACGAGCAGTACTTC.

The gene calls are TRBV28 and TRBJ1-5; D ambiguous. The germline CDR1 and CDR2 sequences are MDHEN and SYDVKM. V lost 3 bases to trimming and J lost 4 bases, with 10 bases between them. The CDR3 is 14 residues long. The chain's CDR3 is CASSLMEGNQPQHF. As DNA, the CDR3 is TGTGCCAGCAGTTTGATGGAGGGTAATCAGCCCCAGCATTTT. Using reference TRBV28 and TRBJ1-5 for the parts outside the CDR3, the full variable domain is DVKVTQSSRYLVKRTGEKVFLECVQDMDHENMFWYRQDPGLGLRLIYFSYDVKMKEKGDIPEGYSVSREKKERFSLILESASTNQTSMYLCASSLMEGNQPQHFGDGTRLSIL.

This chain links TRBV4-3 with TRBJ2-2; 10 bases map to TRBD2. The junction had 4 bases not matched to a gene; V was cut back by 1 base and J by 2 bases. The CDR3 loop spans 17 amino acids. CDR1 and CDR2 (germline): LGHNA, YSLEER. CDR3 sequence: CASSQVLAGANTGELFF. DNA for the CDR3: TGCGCCAGCAGCCAAGTGCTAGCGGGAGCAAACACCGGGGAGCTGTTTTTT.

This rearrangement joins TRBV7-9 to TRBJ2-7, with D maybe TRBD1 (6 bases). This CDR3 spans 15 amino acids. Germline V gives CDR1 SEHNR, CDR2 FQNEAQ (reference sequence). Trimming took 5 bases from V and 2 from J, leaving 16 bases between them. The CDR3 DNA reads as TGTGCCAGCAGCCCCCCTCTGGGGGCGACCTACGAGCAGTACTTC. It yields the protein CASSPPLGATYEQYF. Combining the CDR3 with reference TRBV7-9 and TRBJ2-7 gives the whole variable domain DTGVSQNPRHKITKRGQNVTFRCDPISEHNRLYWYRQTLGQGPEFLTYFQNEAQLEKSRLLSDRFSAERPKGSFSTLEIQRTEQGDSAMYLCASSPPLGATYEQYFGPGTRLTVT.

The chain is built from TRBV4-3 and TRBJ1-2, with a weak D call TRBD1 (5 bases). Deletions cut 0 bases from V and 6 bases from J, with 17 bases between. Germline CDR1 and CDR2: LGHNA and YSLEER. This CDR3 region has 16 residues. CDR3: CASSQDREDRVNGYTF. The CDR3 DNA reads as TGCGCCAGCAGCCAAGATCGAGAAGACAGAGTCAATGGCTACACCTTC.

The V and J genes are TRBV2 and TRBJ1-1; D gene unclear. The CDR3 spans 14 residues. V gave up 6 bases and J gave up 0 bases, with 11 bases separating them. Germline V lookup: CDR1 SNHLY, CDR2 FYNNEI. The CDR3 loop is CASSLGGMNTEAFF. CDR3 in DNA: TGTGCCAGCAGCCTAGGAGGAATGAACACTGAAGCTTTCTTT.

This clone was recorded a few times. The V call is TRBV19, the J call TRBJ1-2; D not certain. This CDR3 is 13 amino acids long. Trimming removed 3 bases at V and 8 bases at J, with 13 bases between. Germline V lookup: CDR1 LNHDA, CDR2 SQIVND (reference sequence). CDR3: CASSMLGIDGYTF. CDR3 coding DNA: TGTGCCAGTAGTATGCTAGGGATTGACGGCTACACCTTC.

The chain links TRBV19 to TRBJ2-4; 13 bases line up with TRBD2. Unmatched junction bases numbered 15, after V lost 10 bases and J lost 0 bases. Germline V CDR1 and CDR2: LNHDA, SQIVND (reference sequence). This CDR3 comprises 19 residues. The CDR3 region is CATTYTTSGGALAKNIQYF. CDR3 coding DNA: TGTGCCACAACATACACCACTAGCGGGGGGGCCCTAGCCAAAAACATTCAGTACTTC.

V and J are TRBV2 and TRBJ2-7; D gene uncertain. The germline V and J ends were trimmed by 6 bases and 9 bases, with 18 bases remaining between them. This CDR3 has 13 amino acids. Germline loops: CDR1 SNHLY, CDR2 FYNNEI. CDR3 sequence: CASRTGENFGQYF. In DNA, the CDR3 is TGTGCCAGCAGAACTGGGGAAAATTTCGGGCAGTACTTC.

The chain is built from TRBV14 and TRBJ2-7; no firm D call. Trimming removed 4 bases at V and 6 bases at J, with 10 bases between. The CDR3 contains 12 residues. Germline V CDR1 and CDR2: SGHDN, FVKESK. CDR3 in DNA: TGTGCCAGCAGCCCCGGCCCACTCGAGCAGTACTTC. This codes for CASSPGPLEQYF.

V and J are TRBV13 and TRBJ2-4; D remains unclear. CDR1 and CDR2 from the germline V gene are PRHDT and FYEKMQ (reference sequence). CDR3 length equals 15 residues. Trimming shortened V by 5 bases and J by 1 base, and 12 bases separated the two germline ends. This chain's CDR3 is CASSVPSDAKNIQYF. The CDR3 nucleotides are TGTGCCAGCAGCGTCCCTTCGGACGCCAAAAACATTCAGTACTTC.

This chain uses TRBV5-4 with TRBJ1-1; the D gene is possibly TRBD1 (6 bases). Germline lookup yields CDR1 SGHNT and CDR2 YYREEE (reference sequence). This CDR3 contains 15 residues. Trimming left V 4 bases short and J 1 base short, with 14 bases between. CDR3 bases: TGTGCCAGCAGCCTTCCGGGACACAAGAACACTGAAGCTTTCTTT. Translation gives CASSLPGHKNTEAFF.

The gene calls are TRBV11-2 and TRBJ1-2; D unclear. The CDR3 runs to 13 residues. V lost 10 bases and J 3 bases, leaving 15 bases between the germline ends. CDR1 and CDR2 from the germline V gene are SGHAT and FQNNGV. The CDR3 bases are TGTGCCAAAATTCTGACACCTTACTATGGCTACACCTTC. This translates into CAKILTPYYGYTF. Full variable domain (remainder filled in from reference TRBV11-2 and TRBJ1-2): EAGVAQSPRYKIIEKRQSVAFWCNPISGHATLYWYQQILGQGPKLLIQFQNNGVVDDSQLPKDRFSAERLKGVDSTLKIQPAKLEDSAVYLCAKILTPYYGYTFGSGTRLTVV.

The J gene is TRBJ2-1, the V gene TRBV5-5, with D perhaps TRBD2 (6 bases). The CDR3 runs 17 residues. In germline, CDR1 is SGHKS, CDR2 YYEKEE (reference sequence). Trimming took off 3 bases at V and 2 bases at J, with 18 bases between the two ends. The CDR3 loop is CASSYLDGGETYNEQFF. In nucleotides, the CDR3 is TGTGCCAGCAGCTACCTCGACGGGGGAGAAACCTACAATGAGCAGTTCTTC.

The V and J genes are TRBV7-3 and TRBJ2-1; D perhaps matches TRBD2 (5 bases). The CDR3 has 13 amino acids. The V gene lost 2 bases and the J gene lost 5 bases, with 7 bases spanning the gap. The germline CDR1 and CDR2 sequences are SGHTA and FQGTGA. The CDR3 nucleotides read TGTGCCAGCAGCTTATCCGGGGACAATGAGCAGTTCTTC. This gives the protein CASSLSGDNEQFF.

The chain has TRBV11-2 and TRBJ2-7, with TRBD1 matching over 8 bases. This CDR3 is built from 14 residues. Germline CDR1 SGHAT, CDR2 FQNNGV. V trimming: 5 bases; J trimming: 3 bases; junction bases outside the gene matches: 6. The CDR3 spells CASSPGQGHYEQYF. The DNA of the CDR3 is TGTGCCAGCAGCCCAGGACAGGGCCACTACGAGCAGTACTTC.

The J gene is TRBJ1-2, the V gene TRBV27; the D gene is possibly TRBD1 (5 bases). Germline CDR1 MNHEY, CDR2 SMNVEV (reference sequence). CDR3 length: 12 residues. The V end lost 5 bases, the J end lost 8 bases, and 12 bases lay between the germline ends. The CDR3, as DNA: TGTGCCAGCAGTCCCGCAGGGTTCGGCTACACCTTC. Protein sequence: CASSPAGFGYTF.

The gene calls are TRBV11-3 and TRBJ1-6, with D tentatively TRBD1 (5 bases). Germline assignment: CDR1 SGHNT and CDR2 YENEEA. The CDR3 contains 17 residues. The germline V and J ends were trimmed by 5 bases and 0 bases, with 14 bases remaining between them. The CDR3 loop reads CASSPDMQSSYNSPLHF. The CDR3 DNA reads TGTGCCAGCAGCCCGGACATGCAAAGCTCCTATAATTCACCCCTCCACTTT.

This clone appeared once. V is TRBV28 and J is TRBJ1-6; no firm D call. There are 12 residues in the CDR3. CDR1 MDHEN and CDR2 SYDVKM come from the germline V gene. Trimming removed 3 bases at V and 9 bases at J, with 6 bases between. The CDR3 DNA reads TGTGCCAGCAGTTTTGGTAGTTCACCCCTCCACTTT. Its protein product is CASSFGSSPLHF.

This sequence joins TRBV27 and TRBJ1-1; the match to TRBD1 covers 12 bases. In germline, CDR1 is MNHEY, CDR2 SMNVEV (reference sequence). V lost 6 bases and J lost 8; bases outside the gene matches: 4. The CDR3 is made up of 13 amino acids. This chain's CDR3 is CASRPGQGAEAFF. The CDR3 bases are TGTGCCAGCAGACCGGGACAGGGGGCCGAAGCTTTCTTT.

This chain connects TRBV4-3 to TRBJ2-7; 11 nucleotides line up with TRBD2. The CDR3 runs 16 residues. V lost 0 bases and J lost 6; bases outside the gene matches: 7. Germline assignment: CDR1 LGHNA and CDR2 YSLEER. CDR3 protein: CASSQERTSGGSEQYF. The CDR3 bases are TGCGCCAGCAGCCAAGAAAGAACTAGCGGGGGTTCCGAGCAGTACTTC.

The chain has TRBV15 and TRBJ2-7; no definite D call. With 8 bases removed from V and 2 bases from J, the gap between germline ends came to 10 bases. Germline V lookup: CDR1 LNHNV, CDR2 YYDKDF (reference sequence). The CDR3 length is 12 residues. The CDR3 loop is CATRDGPYEQYF. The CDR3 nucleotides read TGTGCCACCCGCGACGGCCCCTACGAGCAGTACTTC.

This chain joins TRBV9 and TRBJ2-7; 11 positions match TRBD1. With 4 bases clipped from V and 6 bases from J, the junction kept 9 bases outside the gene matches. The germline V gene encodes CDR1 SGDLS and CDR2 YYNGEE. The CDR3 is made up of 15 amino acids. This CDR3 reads CASSPTGGTGGEQYF. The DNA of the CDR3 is TGTGCCAGCAGCCCCACCGGTGGGACAGGGGGCGAGCAGTACTTC.

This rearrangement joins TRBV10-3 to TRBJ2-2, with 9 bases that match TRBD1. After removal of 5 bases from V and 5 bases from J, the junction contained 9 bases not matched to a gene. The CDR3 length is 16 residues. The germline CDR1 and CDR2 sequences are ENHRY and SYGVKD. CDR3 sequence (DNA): TGTGCCATCAGTTGGACAGGGGAGAAGTCAACCGGGGAGCTGTTTTTT. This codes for CAISWTGEKSTGELFF.